Sequencing of this T cell receptor beta chain was carried out in a study of graft-versus-host responses after intestinal transplantation. The overall study: Every recipient had anti-thymocyte globulin induction and around 3 years of tacrolimus plus steroids.

Libraries were prepared by immunoSEQ multiplex PCR; TCRdb keeps only in-frame clonotypes and omits some of them. The sample carries tens of thousands of clones, under 95% recorded once. J was trimmed by 8 bases and V by 0 bases; bases with no gene match: 7. CDR1 and CDR2 (germline): SGHNT, YYREEE (reference sequence). The CDR3 spans 14 residues. The V call is TRBV5-4, the J call TRBJ1-2; 7 nucleotides align to TRBD1. The TCR sequence derives from a human patient who received an intestinal transplant, so some T cells may come from the graft donor. This specimen was PBMCs, taken roughly 120 days after intestinal transplantation. The DNA of the CDR3 is TGTGCCAGCAGCTTGGACAGGGGATTAGGGGGCTACACCTTC. Translation: CASSLDRGLGGYTF.